Listed below are T cell receptor beta chains from one sample, sequenced in a study of T cell responses to AZD1222 COVID-19 vaccine. Here immunoSEQ multiplex PCR was the method, and the copy in TCRdb shows in-frame clones only, minus some. In the table there are about 180,000 clones, approximately 92% of which are singletons. Sequencing used peripheral blood, obtained 28 days after the second dose of the MenACWY control vaccine. These receptors all stem from an adult who received the MenACWY meningococcal vaccine as a control. The CDR3 runs from the conserved cysteine through the conserved F or W. The order of the fields is J gene, clone size, V gene, D gene, CDR3 DNA, CDR3 protein. The D gene is left open where the match is weak. Where a row states a size, it is once, few, many or the class of an expanded clone; other rows omit it.

TRBJ1-6	NA	TRBV4-2	NA	TGTGCCAGCAGCCAAGACTCCAGGGTCGGGATTTCACCCCTCCACTTT	CASSQDSRVGISPLHF
TRBJ1-2	NA	TRBV19	NA	TGTGCCAGTAGTATAGTAAGCAGGGACGGCTACACCTTC	CASSIVSRDGYTF
TRBJ1-2	NA	TRBV18	NA	TGTGCCAGCTCACCGGCCCCCTGGGAAGGCTACACCTTC	CASSPAPWEGYTF
TRBJ1-5	NA	TRBV19	NA	TGTGCCAGTAACCCCTTGTTGGGAGCGGGGCAGCCCCAGCATTTT	CASNPLLGAGQPQHF
TRBJ1-4	NA	TRBV6-5	NA	TGTGCCAGCAGTTACCGAAGCAGGGGCGGTGCTGAAAAACTGTTTTTT	CASSYRSRGGAEKLFF
TRBJ1-1	NA	TRBV5-4	NA	TGTGCCAGCAGCTTGGAGTGGGTGAACACTGAAGCTTTCTTT	CASSLEWVNTEAFF
TRBJ1-1	NA	TRBV2	TRBD1	TGTGCCAGCAGTCCGGGACAGGGGATATACACTGAAGCTTTCTTT	CASSPGQGIYTEAFF
TRBJ2-5	NA	TRBV5-6	NA	TGTGCCAGCAGCTTGCAGCCCCCGGGGGAGACCCAGTACTTC	CASSLQPPGETQYF
TRBJ1-1	NA	TRBV3-1/TRBV3-2	NA	TGTGCCAGCAGCCAAGGGGTTGGCACTGAAGCTTTCTTT	CASSQGVGTEAFF
TRBJ2-5	once	TRBV6-6	NA	TGTGCCAGCAGTTACACGGGGGGCGGGGAGACCCAGTACTTC	CASSYTGGGETQYF
TRBJ1-4	NA	TRBV11-2	TRBD1	TGTGCCAGCAACGAGGACAGGGAGAAACTGTTTTTT	CASNEDREKLFF
TRBJ2-3	NA	TRBV5-1	NA	TGCGCCAGCAGCTTGGGACAGAAAACAGATACGCAGTATTTT	CASSLGQKTDTQYF
TRBJ1-3	NA	TRBV18	NA	TGTGCCAGCTCACCATCCACAGGGTCGGACGGAAACACCATATATTTT	CASSPSTGSDGNTIYF
TRBJ2-2	NA	TRBV10-3	NA	TGTGCCATCAGTGAGATCGGGGAGCTGTTTTTT	CAISEIGELFF
TRBJ1-1	once	TRBV7-9	TRBD1	TGTGCCAGCAGCACAAGACAGGGCGACACTGAAGCTTTCTTT	CASSTRQGDTEAFF
TRBJ1-2	NA	TRBV7-9	NA	TGTGCCAGCAGCTTAGCGATGGACAGAAGATATGGCTACACCTTC	CASSLAMDRRYGYTF
TRBJ1-1	NA	TRBV10-3	NA	TGTGCCATCAGAATACAGGGGAACACTGAAGCTTTCTTT	CAIRIQGNTEAFF
TRBJ1-1	NA	TRBV19	NA	TGTGCCAGTAGTTGGCAGGGGTGGGCTGAAGCTTTCTTT	CASSWQGWAEAFF
TRBJ1-3	NA	TRBV7-2	TRBD1	TGTGCCAGCAGCTTAATGCAGGGGGTTTCTGGAAACACCATATATTTT	CASSLMQGVSGNTIYF
TRBJ1-4	NA	TRBV2	NA	TGTGCCAGCAGTGCCCCGGGACGAAAACTGTTTTTT	CASSAPGRKLFF
TRBJ1-3	NA	TRBV3-1/TRBV3-2	NA	TGTGCCAGCAGCCAAGATTCGGCAGGGGCTGGAAACACCATATATTTT	CASSQDSAGAGNTIYF
TRBJ1-1	NA	TRBV18	NA	TGTGCCAGCTCACCACCGGGGGGGCGGGCCACTGAAGCTTTCTTT	CASSPPGGRATEAFF
TRBJ1-2	few	TRBV19	NA	TGTGCCAGTAGTACCCTCGGACAGCCCTATGGCTACACCTTC	CASSTLGQPYGYTF
TRBJ2-2	NA	TRBV7-9	TRBD1	TGTGCCAGCAGCCGGAGCGGGACAGGGGCCGGGGAGCTGTTTTTT	CASSRSGTGAGELFF
TRBJ1-5	NA	TRBV27	NA	TGTGCCAGCAGTTTCCGTTTAAATCAGCCCCAGCATTTT	CASSFRLNQPQHF
TRBJ2-3	NA	TRBV7-9	NA	TGTGCCAGCAGCTTAACAGATACGCAGTATTTT	CASSLTDTQYF
TRBJ1-3	once	TRBV7-2	NA	TGTGCCAGCAGCCCGATGGCTAGCTCTGGAAACACCATATATTTT	CASSPMASSGNTIYF
TRBJ1-1	NA	TRBV4-1	NA	TGCGCCAGCAGCCAATCTTACGCGGTTGGCCCCCCACAGAGCACTGAAGCTTTCTTT	CASSQSYAVGPPQSTEAFF
TRBJ1-1	NA	TRBV4-3	NA	TGCGCCAGCAGCCAAGATTACACTGAAGCTTTCTTT	CASSQDYTEAFF
TRBJ1-2	NA	TRBV5-4	NA	TGTGCCAGCAGCTCCACGACGGCTAACTATGGCTACACCTTC	CASSSTTANYGYTF
TRBJ1-2	NA	TRBV27	NA	TGTGCCAGCAGTTTCCCTCAGGGATTTCATTGCTATGGCTACACCTTC	CASSFPQGFHCYGYTF
TRBJ1-5	NA	TRBV2	TRBD1	TGTGCCAGCTCGATCGGACAGGGACGCCAGCCCCAGCATTTT	CASSIGQGRQPQHF
TRBJ1-2	once	TRBV7-8	NA	TGTGCCAGCAGCCCGGGAGAGTTAAGTGGCTACACCTTC	CASSPGELSGYTF
TRBJ1-1	NA	TRBV6-5	NA	TGTGCCAGCAGTCATTTTTCCGGGGATAACACTGAAGCTTTCTTT	CASSHFSGDNTEAFF
TRBJ1-5	NA	TRBV30	TRBD1	TGTGCCTGGAGTACAGGGGAGGGCAATCAGCCCCAGCATTTT	CAWSTGEGNQPQHF
TRBJ2-7	NA	TRBV30	NA	TGTGCCTGGAGTTGGGCAGCCTACGAGCAGTACTTC	CAWSWAAYEQYF
TRBJ1-5	NA	TRBV5-1	NA	TGCGCCAGCTCCCCCCTCGGGACGGCGCGGGGAGATCAGCCCCAGCATTTT	CASSPLGTARGDQPQHF